The clone carrying this T cell receptor beta chain was counted between two and nine times. The sample is drawn from a study of blood T cell repertoires in COVID-19. Authors' processing steps: Reference gene primer amplification gave estimated nucleated cell counts. Method: immunoSEQ multiplex PCR; TCRdb's copy keeps in-frame clones and lacks some. V and J calls and clone size are as listed in that table; D and trimming were resolved from the DNA. The sample gives under 200,000 clones, more than 75% of which show up once; less than 5.5% is in the top ten. The trim removed 2 bases at V and 8 bases at J, leaving 1 base unmatched. Looked up from germline, CDR1 is KGHSH and CDR2 is LQKENI. This CDR3 region has 12 residues.

The receptor was isolated from a woman older than 75 with acute or convalescent COVID-19. The sample comprised peripheral blood. This chain connects TRBV18 to TRBJ1-1; TRBD1 matches at 8 bases. CDR3 DNA sequence: TGTGCCAGCTCACCAGACAGGGGAGAAGCTTTCTTT. The encoded protein is CASSPDRGEAFF.